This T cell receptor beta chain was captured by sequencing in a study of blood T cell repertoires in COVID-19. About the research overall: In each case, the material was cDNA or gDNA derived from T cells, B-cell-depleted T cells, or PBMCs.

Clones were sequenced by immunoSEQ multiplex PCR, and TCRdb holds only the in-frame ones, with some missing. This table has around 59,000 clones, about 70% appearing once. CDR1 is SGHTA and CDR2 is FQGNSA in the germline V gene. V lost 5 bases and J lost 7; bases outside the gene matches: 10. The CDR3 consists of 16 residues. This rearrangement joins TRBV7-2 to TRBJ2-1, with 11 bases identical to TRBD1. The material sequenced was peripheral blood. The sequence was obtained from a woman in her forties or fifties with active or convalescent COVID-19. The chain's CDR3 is CASSPLRTGGLNEQFF. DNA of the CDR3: TGTGCCAGCAGCCCACTTCGGACAGGGGGCCTTAATGAGCAGTTCTTC.